This TCR gamma chain was found in a study of gamma delta lymphoproliferative disorders and STAT genes. Looking at the study overall: Gamma-chain libraries were built from at least 50 ng of genomic DNA with the LymphoTrack Dx TCRG Assay.

Study-wide findings and caveats: Nearly all major patient gamma and delta clonotypes were public.

TCRdb reapplied CATT to the multiplex PCR reads. The sample contains about 1,300 gamma-chain clones, around 8.2% of which appear only once. The receptor sequences were amplified from genomic DNA of peripheral blood mononuclear cells. Sample share makes this clone medium-sized. Its antigen is not identified. The sample was blood. The receptor was derived from a human donor with gamma-delta T-cell large granular lymphocyte leukemia.

CDR3 sequence (DNA): TGTGCCACCTGGGACAGGCCAAATAATTCGAATTATTATAAGAAACTCTTT. It yields the protein CATWDRPNNSNYYKKLF. The rearrangement joins TRGV5 to TRGJ1 or TRGJ2. No J gene was available from TCRdb, and it was assigned here by a germline match of the DNA. Germline V gives CDR1 VINAFY, CDR2 YDVSNSKD. The CDR3 length is 17 residues. Unmatched junction bases numbered 11, after V lost 0 bases and J lost 0 bases.